This passage covers 26 T cell receptor beta chains from one sample sequenced in a study of monozygotic twins with inflammatory bowel disease. TCRdb reprocessed the 5' RACE reads and keeps a single row for each CDR3 protein, giving no DNA. This sample's table has approximately 140,000 distinct CDR3 sequences. The sequenced sample consisted of blood. The receptor set was obtained from a human donor with ulcerative colitis or Crohn's disease, or a healthy co-twin of an affected twin (not recorded which).

The chain carries TRBV5-1 and TRBJ2-1; there is no DNA to check the TCRdb D call of TRBD2. Germline lookup yields CDR1 SGHRS and CDR2 YFSETQ. The CDR3 is 16 amino acids. The CDR3 here is CASSPPSSGGYNEQFF.

The rearrangement uses TRBV4-2 and TRBJ2-5; the TRBD1 assignment by TCRdb is unverifiable without DNA. The CDR3 runs 16 residues. Per the germline V gene, CDR1 is LGHNA and CDR2 is YNFKEQ. The CDR3 loop reads CASSQDLPRWGETQYF.

This chain links TRBV6-1 with TRBJ2-7; TCRdb indicates TRBD1, and absent DNA this call remains unverified. The germline V gene has CDR1 MNHNS and CDR2 SASEGT. CDR3 length: 16 residues. This chain's CDR3 is CASSPGAGASSYEQYF.

V usage is TRBV7-2 and J usage is TRBJ2-7; TCRdb proposes TRBD1, but this gene call is untestable without DNA. CDR3 length equals 14 residues. Germline V gene sequence: CDR1 SGHTA, CDR2 FQGNSA. Here the CDR3 reads CASSLSGQNYEQYF.

The gene calls are TRBV5-1 and TRBJ2-1; TCRdb's D gene call, TRBD1, goes unchecked for lack of DNA. The CDR3 has 16 residues. Looked up from germline, CDR1 is SGHRS and CDR2 is YFSETQ. The CDR3 spells CASSPRTGGINTEQFF.

The chain has TRBV5-5 and TRBJ1-6. Per the germline V gene, CDR1 is SGHKS and CDR2 is YYEKEE (reference sequence). This CDR3 comprises 16 residues. The CDR3 sequence: CASSLALGLHNSPLHF. Full variable domain (outside the CDR3, taken from reference TRBV5-5 and TRBJ1-6): DAGVTQSPTHLIKTRGQQVTLRCSPISGHKSVSWYQQVLGQGPQFIFQYYEKEERGRGNFPDRFSARQFPNYSSELNVNALLLGDSALYLCASSLALGLHNSPLHFGNGTRLTVT.

The V gene is TRBV14, the J gene TRBJ2-1. The CDR3 loop spans 12 amino acids. CDR1 and CDR2 from the germline V gene are SGHDN and FVKESK. The CDR3 here is CASSQDVRVWFF.

The gene calls are TRBV2 and TRBJ2-7. The length of the CDR3 is 11 residues. The germline V gene has CDR1 SNHLY and CDR2 FYNNEI. The CDR3 is CASTYQERQYF.

The chain carries TRBV7-9 and TRBJ2-2; TCRdb calls TRBD2, which cannot be checked without DNA. The CDR3 spans 15 residues. CDR1 and CDR2 from the germline V gene are SEHNR and FQNEAQ (reference sequence). CDR3 in amino acids: CASSLFGTQTGELFF.

The chain combines TRBV6-1 with TRBJ2-3. This CDR3 is 14 amino acids long. Germline V CDR1 and CDR2: MNHNS, SASEGT. CDR3 in amino acids: CASSLRTHTDTQYF.

The rearrangement uses TRBV5-1 and TRBJ2-3; the D gene TCRdb calls, TRBD1, cannot be checked with no DNA. The CDR3 consists of 17 residues. Germline CDR1 reads SGHRS; CDR2 reads YFSETQ. The chain's CDR3 is CASSLGQGASGTDTQYF.

This chain connects TRBV9 to TRBJ1-6; the TRBD1 assignment by TCRdb is unverifiable without DNA. This CDR3 has 17 residues. Germline V CDR1 and CDR2: SGDLS, YYNGEE. CDR3 sequence: CASSVGQGRSYNSPLHF.

V gene TRBV24-1 combines with J gene TRBJ2-5; TCRdb picks TRBD2, but there is no DNA to check that call. Germline-derived CDR1 and CDR2 are KGHDR and SFDVKD. The CDR3 length is 14 residues. The CDR3 here is CATSDFSGTETQYF.

The chain couples TRBV7-2 to TRBJ2-1; no DNA is available, so the TRBD1 call from TCRdb remains unchecked. Germline V gives CDR1 SGHTA, CDR2 FQGNSA. This CDR3 has 14 amino acids. CDR3 amino acids: CASTRDRGSNEQFF.

The V gene is TRBV5-1, the J gene TRBJ2-1; there is no DNA to check the TCRdb D call of TRBD1. CDR3 size: 18 residues. Germline CDR1 and CDR2: SGHRS and YFSETQ. CDR3 loop: CASSFTSKPGILYNEQFF.

V gene TRBV11-2 combines with J gene TRBJ2-1; TCRdb lists TRBD1, though no DNA is available to test this call. CDR1 is SGHAT and CDR2 is FQNNGV in the germline V gene. This CDR3 is built from 14 residues. The CDR3 is CASSRPGTYNEQFF. Using reference TRBV11-2 and TRBJ2-1 for the parts outside the CDR3, the full variable domain is EAGVAQSPRYKIIEKRQSVAFWCNPISGHATLYWYQQILGQGPKLLIQFQNNGVVDDSQLPKDRFSAERLKGVDSTLKIQPAKLEDSAVYLCASSRPGTYNEQFFGPGTRLTVL.

The V gene is TRBV7-9, the J gene TRBJ2-7; TCRdb reports TRBD1, a call that lacks DNA to check it against. CDR3 length: 12 residues. Germline assignment: CDR1 SEHNR and CDR2 FQNEAQ (reference sequence). The CDR3 loop reads CASGDTSYEQYF.

The chain is built from TRBV6-5 and TRBJ1-5; the D call of TRBD1 rests on TCRdb alone, since no DNA is present to check it. The CDR3 sequence is 13 residues long. Germline assignment: CDR1 MNHEY and CDR2 SVGAGI. CDR3: CASSYDRDQLQHF.

The rearrangement joins TRBV7-2 to TRBJ2-2; TCRdb returns TRBD2, unconfirmable since there is no DNA. CDR3 length: 15 residues. Germline V gives CDR1 SGHTA, CDR2 FQGNSA. CDR3 loop: CASSLRLAMAGELFF.

The V gene is TRBV5-6, the J gene TRBJ2-4; lacking DNA, the TRBD1 call made by TCRdb goes unchecked. Germline V gene data show CDR1 as SGHDT and CDR2 as YYEEEE. The length of the CDR3 is 15 residues. The CDR3 is CASSSLRDNKNIQYF.

The chain uses TRBV27 and TRBJ2-1; TCRdb selects TRBD2, and the lack of DNA leaves this call unchecked. The CDR3 covers 14 residues. Germline CDR1 and CDR2: MNHEY and SMNVEV (reference sequence). CDR3 loop: CASSGGLRDNEQFF.

V and J are TRBV6-5 and TRBJ1-2. The CDR3 contains 15 residues. Germline lookup yields CDR1 MNHEY and CDR2 SVGAGI. CDR3 residues: CASSSRRHIYYGYTF.

V is TRBV20-1 and J is TRBJ2-7; TCRdb lists TRBD1, though no DNA is available to test this call. Germline CDR1 is DFQATT and CDR2 is SNEGSKA (reference sequence). The CDR3 extends over 13 amino acids. The CDR3 sequence: CSTGGGADYEQYF.

The V and J genes are TRBV29-1 and TRBJ2-3. The germline V gene encodes CDR1 SQVTM and CDR2 ANQGSEA. The CDR3 runs 12 residues. The CDR3 reads CSVYRSTDTQYF.

The CDR3 loop is CSVQAGGVSPTQYF. The V and J genes are TRBV29-1 and TRBJ2-3; lacking DNA, the TRBD2 call made by TCRdb goes unchecked. Germline V gene sequence: CDR1 SQVTM, CDR2 ANQGSEA. This CDR3 region has 14 residues.

The chain joins TRBV4-3 to TRBJ1-2. This CDR3 is 13 amino acids long. Germline V gene data show CDR1 as LGHNA and CDR2 as YSLEER. The CDR3 protein is CASSQGGPSRYTF.